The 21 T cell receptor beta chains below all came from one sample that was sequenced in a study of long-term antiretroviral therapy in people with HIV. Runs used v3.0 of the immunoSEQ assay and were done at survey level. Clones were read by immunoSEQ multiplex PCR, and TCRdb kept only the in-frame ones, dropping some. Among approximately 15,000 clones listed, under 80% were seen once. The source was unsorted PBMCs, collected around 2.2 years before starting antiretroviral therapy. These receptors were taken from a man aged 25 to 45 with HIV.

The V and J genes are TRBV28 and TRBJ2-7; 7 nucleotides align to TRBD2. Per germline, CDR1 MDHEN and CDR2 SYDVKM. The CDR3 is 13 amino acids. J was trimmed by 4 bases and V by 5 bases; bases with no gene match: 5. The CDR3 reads CASSMGLPYEQYF. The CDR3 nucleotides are TGTGCCAGCAGTATGGGACTACCTTACGAGCAGTACTTC. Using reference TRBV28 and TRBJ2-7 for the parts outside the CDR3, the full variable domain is DVKVTQSSRYLVKRTGEKVFLECVQDMDHENMFWYRQDPGLGLRLIYFSYDVKMKEKGDIPEGYSVSREKKERFSLILESASTNQTSMYLCASSMGLPYEQYFGPGTRLTVT.

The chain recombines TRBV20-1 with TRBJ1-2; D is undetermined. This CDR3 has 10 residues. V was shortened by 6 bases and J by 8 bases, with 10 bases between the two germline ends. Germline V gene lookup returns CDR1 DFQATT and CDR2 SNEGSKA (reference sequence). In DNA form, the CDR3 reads TGCAGTGCGCCCGTAGGAGGCTACACCTTC. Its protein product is CSAPVGGYTF.

The CDR3 loop is CATSSGGGAGSEKLFF. The DNA of the CDR3 is TGTGCCACCAGCTCCGGAGGTGGGGCAGGCAGTGAAAAACTGTTTTTT. This sequence joins TRBV15 and TRBJ1-4, with D tentatively TRBD1 (5 bases). Germline V gene data show CDR1 as LNHNV and CDR2 as YYDKDF (reference sequence). Trimming removed 5 bases at V and 7 bases at J, with 20 bases between. The CDR3 sequence is 16 residues long.

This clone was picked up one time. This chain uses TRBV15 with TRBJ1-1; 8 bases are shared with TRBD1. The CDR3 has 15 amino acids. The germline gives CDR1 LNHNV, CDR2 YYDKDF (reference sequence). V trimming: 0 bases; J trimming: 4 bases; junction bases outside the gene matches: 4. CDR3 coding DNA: TGTGCCACCAGCAGAGACGGCACAGGGGGCACTGAAGCTTTCTTT. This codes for CATSRDGTGGTEAFF.

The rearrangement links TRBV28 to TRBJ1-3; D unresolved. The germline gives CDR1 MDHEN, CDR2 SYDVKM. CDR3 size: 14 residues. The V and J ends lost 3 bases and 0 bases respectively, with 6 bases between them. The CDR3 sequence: CASSFGSSGNTIYF. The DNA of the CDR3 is TGTGCCAGCAGTTTTGGGAGCTCTGGAAACACCATATATTTT.

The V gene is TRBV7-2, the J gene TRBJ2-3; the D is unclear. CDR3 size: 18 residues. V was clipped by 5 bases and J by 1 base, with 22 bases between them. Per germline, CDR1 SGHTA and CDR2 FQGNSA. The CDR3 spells CASSVIGSPIEGTDTQYF. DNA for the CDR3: TGTGCCAGCAGCGTCATAGGCAGCCCCATCGAAGGCACAGATACGCAGTATTTT.

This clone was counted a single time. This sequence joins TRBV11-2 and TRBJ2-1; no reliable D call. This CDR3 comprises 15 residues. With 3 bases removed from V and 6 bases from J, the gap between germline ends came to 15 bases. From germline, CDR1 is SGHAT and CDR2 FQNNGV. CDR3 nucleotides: TGTGCCAGCAGCTTGCGGCCTAGTATAGGCAATGAGCAGTTCTTC. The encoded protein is CASSLRPSIGNEQFF.

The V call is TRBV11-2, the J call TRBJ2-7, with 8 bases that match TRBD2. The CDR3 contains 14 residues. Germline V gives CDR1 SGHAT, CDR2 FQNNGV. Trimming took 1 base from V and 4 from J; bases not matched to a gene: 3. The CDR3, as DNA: TGTGCCAGCAGCTTAGTCGGCGGGGGGTACGAGCAGTACTTC. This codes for CASSLVGGGYEQYF.

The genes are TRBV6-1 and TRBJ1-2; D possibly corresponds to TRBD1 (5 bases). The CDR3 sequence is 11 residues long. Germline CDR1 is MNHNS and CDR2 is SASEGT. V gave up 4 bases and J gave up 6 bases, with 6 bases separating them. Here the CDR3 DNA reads TGTGCCAGCAGTGGGGGGAATGGCTACACCTTC. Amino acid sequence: CASSGGNGYTF.

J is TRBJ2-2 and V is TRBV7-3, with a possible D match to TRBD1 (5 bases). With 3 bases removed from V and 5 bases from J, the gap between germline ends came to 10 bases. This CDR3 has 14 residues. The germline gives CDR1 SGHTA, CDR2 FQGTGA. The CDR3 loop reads CASSLGLATGELFF. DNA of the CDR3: TGTGCCAGCAGCTTGGGGCTGGCGACCGGGGAGCTGTTTTTT.

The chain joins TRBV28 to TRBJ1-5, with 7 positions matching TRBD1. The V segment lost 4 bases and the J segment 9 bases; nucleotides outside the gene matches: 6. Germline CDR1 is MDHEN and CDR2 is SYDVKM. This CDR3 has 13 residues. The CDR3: CASSWQQGTPQHF. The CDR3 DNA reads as TGTGCCAGCAGTTGGCAACAGGGGACGCCCCAGCATTTT.

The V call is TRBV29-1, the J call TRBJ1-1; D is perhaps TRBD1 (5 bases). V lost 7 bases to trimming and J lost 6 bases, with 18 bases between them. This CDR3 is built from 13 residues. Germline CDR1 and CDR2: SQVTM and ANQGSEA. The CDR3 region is CSASPTQGSEAFF. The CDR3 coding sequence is TGCAGCGCGTCCCCAACCCAGGGTTCTGAAGCTTTCTTT.

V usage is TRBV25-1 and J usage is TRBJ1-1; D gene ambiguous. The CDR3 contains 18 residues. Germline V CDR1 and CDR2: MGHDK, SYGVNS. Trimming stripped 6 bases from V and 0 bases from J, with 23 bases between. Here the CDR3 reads CASRGIDPYTLLNTEAFF. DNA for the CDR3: TGTGCCAGCAGAGGCATAGATCCTTACACGCTCTTGAACACTGAAGCTTTCTTT.

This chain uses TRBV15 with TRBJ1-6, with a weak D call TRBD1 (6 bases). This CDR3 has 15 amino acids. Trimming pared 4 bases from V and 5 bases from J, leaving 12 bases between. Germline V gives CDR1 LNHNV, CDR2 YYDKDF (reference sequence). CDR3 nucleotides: TGTGCCACCAGCACGGGGACATCGGATAATTCACCCCTCCACTTT. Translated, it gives CATSTGTSDNSPLHF.

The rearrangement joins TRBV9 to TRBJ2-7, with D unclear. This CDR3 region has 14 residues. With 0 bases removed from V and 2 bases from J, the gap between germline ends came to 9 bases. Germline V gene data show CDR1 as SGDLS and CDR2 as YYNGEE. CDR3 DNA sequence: TGTGCCAGCAGCGTAGGGACGGTACCCTACGAGCAGTACTTC. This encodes CASSVGTVPYEQYF. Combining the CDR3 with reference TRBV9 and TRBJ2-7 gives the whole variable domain DSGVTQTPKHLITATGQRVTLRCSPRSGDLSVYWYQQSLDQGLQFLIQYYNGEERAKGNILERFSAQQFPDLHSELNLSSLELGDSALYFCASSVGTVPYEQYFGPGTRLTVT.

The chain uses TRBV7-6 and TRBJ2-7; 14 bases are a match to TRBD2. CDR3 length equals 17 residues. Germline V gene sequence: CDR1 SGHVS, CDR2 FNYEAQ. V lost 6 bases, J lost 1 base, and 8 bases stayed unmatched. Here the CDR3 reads CASRRLAGGIESYEQYF. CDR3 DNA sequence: TGTGCCAGCAGAAGACTAGCGGGAGGGATTGAGTCCTACGAGCAGTACTTC.

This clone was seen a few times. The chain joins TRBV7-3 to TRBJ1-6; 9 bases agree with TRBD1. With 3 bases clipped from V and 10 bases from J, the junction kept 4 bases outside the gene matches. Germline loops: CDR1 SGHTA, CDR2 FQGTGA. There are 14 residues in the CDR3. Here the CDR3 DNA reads TGTGCCAGCAGCTTGGACAGGGGTTGGTCACCCCTCCACTTT. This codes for CASSLDRGWSPLHF.

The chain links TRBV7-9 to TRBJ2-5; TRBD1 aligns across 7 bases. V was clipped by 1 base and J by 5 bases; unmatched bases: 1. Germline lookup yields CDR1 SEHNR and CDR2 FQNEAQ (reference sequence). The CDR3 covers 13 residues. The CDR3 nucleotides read TGTGCCAGCAGCTTAGAACAGGGGGAGACCCAGTACTTC. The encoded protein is CASSLEQGETQYF.

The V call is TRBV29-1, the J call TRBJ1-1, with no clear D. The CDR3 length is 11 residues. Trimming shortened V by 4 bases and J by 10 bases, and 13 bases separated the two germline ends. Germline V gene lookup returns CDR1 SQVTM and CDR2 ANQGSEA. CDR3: CSVGPQFAAFF. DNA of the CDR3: TGCAGCGTTGGACCCCAGTTTGCAGCTTTCTTT.

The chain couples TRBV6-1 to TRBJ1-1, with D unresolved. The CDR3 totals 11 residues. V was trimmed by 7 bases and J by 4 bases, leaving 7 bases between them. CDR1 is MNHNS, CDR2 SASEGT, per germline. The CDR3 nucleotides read TGTGCCAGCACAGGAATCACTGAAGCTTTCTTT. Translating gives CASTGITEAFF.

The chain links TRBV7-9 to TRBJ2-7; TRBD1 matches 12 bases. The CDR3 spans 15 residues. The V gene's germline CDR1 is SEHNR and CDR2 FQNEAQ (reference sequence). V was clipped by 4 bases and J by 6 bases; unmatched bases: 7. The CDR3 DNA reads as TGTGCCAGCAGCTCACGGGGACAGGGGGCACTCGAGCAGTACTTC. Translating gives CASSSRGQGALEQYF.